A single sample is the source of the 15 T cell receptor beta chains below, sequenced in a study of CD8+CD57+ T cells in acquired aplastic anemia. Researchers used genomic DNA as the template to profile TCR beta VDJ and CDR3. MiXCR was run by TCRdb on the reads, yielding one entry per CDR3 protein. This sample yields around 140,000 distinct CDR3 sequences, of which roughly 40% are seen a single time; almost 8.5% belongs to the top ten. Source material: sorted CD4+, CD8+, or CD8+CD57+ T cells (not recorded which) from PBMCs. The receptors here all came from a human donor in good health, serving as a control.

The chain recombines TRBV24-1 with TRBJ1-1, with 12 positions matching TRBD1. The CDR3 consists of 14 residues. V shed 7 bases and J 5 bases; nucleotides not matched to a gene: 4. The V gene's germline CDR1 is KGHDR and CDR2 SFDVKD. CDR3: CATRGQGARTEAFF. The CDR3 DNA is TGTGCCACCAGGGGACAGGGGGCGCGAACTGAAGCTTTCTTT.

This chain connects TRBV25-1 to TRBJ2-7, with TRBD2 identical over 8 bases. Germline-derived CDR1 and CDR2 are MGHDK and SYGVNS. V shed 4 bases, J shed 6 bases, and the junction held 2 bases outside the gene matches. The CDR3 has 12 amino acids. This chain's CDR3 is CASSAGGGEQYF. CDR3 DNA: TGTGCCAGCAGTGCGGGAGGGGGCGAGCAGTACTTC.

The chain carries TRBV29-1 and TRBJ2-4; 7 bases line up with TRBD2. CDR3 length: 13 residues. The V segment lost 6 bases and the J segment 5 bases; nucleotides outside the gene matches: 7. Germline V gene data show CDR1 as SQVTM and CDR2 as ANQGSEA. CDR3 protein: CSVRTSLQNIQYF. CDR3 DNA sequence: TGCAGCGTACGGACTAGTCTGCAAAACATTCAGTACTTC.

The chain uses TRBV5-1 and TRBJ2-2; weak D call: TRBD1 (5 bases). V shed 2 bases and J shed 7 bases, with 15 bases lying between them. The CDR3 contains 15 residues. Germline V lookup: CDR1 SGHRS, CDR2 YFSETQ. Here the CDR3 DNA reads TGCGCCAGCAGCTTTGGACATGAATTTGACGGGGAGCTGTTTTTT. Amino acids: CASSFGHEFDGELFF.

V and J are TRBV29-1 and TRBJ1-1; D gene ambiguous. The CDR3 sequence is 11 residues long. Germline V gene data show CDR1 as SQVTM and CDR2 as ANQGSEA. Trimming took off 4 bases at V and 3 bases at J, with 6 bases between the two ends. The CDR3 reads CSVGEDTEAFF. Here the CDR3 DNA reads TGCAGCGTTGGGGAGGACACTGAAGCTTTCTTT.

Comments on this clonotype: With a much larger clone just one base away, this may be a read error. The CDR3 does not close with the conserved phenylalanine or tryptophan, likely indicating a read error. The CDR3 is CASSLNNPGTGNTIYL. The CDR3 coding sequence is TGCGCCAGCAGCTTGAATAACCCCGGGACAGGAAACACCATATATCTT. The rearrangement links TRBV5-1 to TRBJ1-3; perhaps TRBD1 as D (6 bases). Germline values: CDR1 SGHRS, CDR2 YFSETQ. The CDR3 length is 16 residues. Trimming removed 1 base from V and 4 bases from J, with 15 bases in between.

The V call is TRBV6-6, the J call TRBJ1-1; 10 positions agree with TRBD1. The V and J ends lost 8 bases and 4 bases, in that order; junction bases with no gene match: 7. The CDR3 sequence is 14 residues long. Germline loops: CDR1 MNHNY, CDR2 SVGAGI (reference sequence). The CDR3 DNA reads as TGTGCCAGCCAAGACAGGGGGCCTTCCACTGAAGCTTTCTTT. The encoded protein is CASQDRGPSTEAFF.

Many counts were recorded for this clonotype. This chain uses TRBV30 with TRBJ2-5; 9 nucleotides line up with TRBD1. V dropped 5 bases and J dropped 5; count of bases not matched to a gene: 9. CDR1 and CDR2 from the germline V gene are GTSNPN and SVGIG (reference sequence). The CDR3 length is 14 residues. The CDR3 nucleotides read TGTGCCTGGGTACCGGGACAGGGAGGCGAGACCCAGTACTTC. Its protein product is CAWVPGQGGETQYF.

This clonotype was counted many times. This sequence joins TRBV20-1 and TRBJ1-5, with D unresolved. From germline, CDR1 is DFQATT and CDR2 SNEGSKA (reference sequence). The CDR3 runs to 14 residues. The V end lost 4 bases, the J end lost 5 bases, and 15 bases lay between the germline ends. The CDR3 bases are TGCAGTGCTACCCCGACAACCAGCCATCAGCCCCAGCATTTT. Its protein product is CSATPTTSHQPQHF.

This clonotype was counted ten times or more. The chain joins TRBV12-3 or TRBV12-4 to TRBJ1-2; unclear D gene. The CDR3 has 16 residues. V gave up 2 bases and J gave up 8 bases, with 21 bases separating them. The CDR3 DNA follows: TGTGCCAGCAGTTTAAGTTCGGGCGGACTAAGGCGGGGCTACACCTTC. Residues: CASSLSSGGLRRGYTF.

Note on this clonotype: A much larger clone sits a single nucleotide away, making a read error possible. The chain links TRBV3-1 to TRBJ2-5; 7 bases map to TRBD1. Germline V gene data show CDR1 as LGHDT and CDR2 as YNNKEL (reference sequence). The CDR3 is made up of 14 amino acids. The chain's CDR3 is CASNQTTGCETQYF. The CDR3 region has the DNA TGTGCCAGCAACCAAACGACAGGGTGTGAGACCCAGTACTTC.

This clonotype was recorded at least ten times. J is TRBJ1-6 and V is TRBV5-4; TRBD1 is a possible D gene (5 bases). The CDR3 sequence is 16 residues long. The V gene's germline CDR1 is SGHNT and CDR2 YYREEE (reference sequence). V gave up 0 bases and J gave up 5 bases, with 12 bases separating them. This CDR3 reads CASSLGTKGDNSPLHF. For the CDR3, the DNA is TGTGCCAGCAGCTTGGGGACTAAAGGGGATAATTCACCCCTCCACTTT.

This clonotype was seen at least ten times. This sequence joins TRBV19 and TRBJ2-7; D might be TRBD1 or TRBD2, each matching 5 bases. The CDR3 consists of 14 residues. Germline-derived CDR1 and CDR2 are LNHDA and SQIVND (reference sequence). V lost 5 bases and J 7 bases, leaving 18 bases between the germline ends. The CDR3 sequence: CASSSTRWGWEQYF. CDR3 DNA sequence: TGTGCCAGTAGTTCTACTAGGTGGGGCTGGGAGCAGTACTTC. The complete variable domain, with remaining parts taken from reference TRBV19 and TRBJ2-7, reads DGGITQSPKYLFRKEGQNVTLSCEQNLNHDAMYWYRQDPGQGLRLIYYSQIVNDFQKGDIAEGYSVSREKKESFPLTVTSAQKNPTAFYLCASSSTRWGWEQYFGPGTRLTVT.

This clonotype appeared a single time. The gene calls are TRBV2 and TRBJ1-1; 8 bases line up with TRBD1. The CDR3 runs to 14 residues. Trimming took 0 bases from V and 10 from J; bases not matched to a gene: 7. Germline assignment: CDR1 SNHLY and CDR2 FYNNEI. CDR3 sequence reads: CASSEALQGARAFF. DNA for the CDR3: TGTGCCAGCAGTGAAGCGCTTCAGGGGGCGAGAGCTTTCTTT.

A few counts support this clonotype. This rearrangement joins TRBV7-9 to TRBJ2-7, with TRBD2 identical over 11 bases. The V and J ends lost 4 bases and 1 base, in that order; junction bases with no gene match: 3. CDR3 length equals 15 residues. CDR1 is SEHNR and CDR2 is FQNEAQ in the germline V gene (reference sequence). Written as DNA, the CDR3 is TGTGCCAGCAGCTCCGGGACTAGCGGTTCCTACGAGCAGTACTTC. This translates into CASSSGTSGSYEQYF.